This T cell receptor (beta chain) was sequenced for a study of yellow fever vaccine responses in identical twins. Regarding the study as a whole: A vaccine T cell response that seemed partly convergent and partly personalized was reported in twins.

A note on this clonotype: The antigen is undetermined.

TCRdb recomputed calls from the RT-PCR reads with MiXCR, one row per CDR3 protein. The profile shows approximately 13,000 distinct CDR3 sequences, about four fifths of them singletons. V was pared by 5 bases and J by 4 bases, with 18 bases between. The CDR3 consists of 17 residues. Germline assignment: CDR1 SGHAT and CDR2 FQNNGV. The receptor was derived from a woman younger than 35 who received the yellow fever vaccine. This sample comprised T cells from blood (PBMCs), unsorted or a sorted subset (not recorded which), obtained before or after yellow fever vaccination (not recorded which). The genes are TRBV11-2 and TRBJ1-6; tentative D call: TRBD1 (5 bases). The CDR3 region has the DNA TGTGCCAGCAGCCGGGGGACGACGCCGCCTTATAATTCACCCCTCCACTTT. Translated: CASSRGTTPPYNSPLHF.